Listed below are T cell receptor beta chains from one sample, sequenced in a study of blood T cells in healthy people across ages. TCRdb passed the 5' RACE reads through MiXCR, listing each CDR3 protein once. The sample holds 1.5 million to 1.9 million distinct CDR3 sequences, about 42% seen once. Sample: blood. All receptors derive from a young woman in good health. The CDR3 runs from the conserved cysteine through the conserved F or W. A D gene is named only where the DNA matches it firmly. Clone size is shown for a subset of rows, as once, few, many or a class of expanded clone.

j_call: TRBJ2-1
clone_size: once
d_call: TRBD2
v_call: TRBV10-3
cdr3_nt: TGTGCCATCAGCGCCCAAGCCCGAGGGAGGGGAGAGCAGTTCTTC
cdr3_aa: CAISAQARGRGEQFF

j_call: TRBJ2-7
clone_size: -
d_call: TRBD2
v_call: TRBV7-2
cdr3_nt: TGTGCCAGCAGCTGGAGCGGGAGCCCCTCCCTAGCCTCCGAGCAGTACTTC
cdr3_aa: CASSWSGSPSLASEQYF

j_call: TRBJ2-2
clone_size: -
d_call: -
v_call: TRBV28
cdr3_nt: TGTGCCAGCAGTTTACATGGGGCTAACACCGGGGAGCTGTTTTTT
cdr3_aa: CASSLHGANTGELFF

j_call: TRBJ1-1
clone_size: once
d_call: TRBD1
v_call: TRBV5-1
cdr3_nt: TGCGCCAGCAGCCCCCTGACAGGGGGGAGGAACACTGAAGCTTTCTTT
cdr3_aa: CASSPLTGGRNTEAFF

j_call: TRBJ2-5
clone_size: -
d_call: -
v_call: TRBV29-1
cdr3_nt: TGCAGCGTAGACCCTTCGGGACTCCCCAGTGAGCAGTACTTC
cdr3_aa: CSVDPSGLPSEQYF

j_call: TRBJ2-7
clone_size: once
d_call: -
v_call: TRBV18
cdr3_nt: TGTGCCAGCTCACCAGTGGGAACCCCCTACGAGCAGTACTTC
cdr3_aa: CASSPVGTPYEQYF

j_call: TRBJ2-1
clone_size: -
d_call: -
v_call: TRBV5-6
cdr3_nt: TGTGCCAGCAGGTCGGACGCGGGGGCTTACAATGAGCAGTTCTTC
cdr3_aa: CASRSDAGAYNEQFF

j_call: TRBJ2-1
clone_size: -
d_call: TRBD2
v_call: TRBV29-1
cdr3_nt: TGCAGCGTTGAAGGTTGGCTAGCGGGATCGCGACCCCAGTTCTTC
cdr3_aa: CSVEGWLAGSRPQFF

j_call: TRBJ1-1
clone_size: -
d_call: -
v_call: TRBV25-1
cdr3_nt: TGTGCCAGCAGTGAATCCCAGGGTGGGGCTGAAGCTTTCTTT
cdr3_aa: CASSESQGGAEAFF

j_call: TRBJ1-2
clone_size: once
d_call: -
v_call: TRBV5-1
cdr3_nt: TGCGCCAGCAGCTTGGCCGATACAGGGAGATCGCACTATGGCTACACCTTC
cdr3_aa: CASSLADTGRSHYGYTF

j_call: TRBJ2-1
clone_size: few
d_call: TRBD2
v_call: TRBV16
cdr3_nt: TGTGCCAGCAGCCAATCCCTAGCGGGGGCCTTTTACAATGAGCAGTTCTTC
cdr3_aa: CASSQSLAGAFYNEQFF

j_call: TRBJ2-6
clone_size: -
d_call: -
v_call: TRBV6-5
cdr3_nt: TGTGCCAGCAGCACCGGGAGCAACTCTGGGGCCAACGTCCTGACTTTC
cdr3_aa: CASSTGSNSGANVLTF

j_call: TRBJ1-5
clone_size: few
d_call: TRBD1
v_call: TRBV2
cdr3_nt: TGTGCCAGCAGTGGAAAGAAAGGGGGCCTGGGCAATCAGCCCCAGCATTTT
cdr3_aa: CASSGKKGGLGNQPQHF

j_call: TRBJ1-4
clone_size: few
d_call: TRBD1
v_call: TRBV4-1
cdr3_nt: TGCGCCAGCAGCCAAGATCGGGTCCCAGGGGGCTATGAAAAACTGTTTTTT
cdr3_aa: CASSQDRVPGGYEKLFF

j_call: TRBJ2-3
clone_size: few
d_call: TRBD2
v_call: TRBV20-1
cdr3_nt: TGCAGTGCTAGAGACAGCGGGGGGGCGACAGATACGCAGTATTTT
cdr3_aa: CSARDSGGATDTQYF

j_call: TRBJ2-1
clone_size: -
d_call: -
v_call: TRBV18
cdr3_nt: TGTGCCAGCTCACCAGCTCTAAGGTACAATGAGCAGTTCTTC
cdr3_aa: CASSPALRYNEQFF

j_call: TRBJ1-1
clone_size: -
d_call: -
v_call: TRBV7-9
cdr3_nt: TGTGCCAGCAGCTTAGTCCTGACAGCCCCGAACACTGAAGCTTTCTTT
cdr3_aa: CASSLVLTAPNTEAFF

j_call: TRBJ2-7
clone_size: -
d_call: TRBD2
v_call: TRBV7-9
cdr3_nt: TGCGCCAGCAGCGACGCCGGGACTAGGTACGAGCAGTACTTC
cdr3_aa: CASSDAGTRYEQYF

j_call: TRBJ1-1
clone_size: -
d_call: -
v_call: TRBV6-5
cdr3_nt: TGTGCCAGCAGTCGCGGATGGGGAGCTTTCTTT
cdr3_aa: CASSRGWGAFF

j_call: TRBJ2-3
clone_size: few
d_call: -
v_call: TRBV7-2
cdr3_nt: TGTGCCAGCAGCTTAGTCGCTCAGGGTGGCGCAGATACGCAGTATTTT
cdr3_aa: CASSLVAQGGADTQYF

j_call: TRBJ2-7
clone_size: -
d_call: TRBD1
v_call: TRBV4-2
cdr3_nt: TGTGCCAGCAGCCAAGCGGGGACAGGTTTTTCCTACGAGCAGTACTTC
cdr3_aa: CASSQAGTGFSYEQYF

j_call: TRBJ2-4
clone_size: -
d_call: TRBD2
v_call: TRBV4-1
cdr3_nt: TGCGCCAGCAGCCACCTCTCTCCGCGGGGGGGCCCGGGAAACGTTCAGTACTTC
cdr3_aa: CASSHLSPRGGPGNVQYF

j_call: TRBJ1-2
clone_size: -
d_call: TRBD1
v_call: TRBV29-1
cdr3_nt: TGCAGCGTTGGGGGGGCAGGACAGGGTGCTTGGAACTATGGCTACACCTTC
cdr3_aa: CSVGGAGQGAWNYGYTF

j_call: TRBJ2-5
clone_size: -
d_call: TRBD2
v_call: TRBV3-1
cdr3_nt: TGTGCCAGCAGCCAGGGTAGCGGGGCTGCAAACAATGAGCGGTACTTC
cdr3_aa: CASSQGSGAANNERYF

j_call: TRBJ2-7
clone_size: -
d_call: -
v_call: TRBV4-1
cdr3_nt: TGCGCCAGCAGCCAAACCCAGGCCCTGCTGGAGCAGTACTTC
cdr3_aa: CASSQTQALLEQYF

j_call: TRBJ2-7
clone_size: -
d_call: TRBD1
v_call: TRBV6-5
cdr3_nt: TGTGCCAGCAGTTACCTGACAGGGAGAATCGACGAGCAGTACTTC
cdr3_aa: CASSYLTGRIDEQYF

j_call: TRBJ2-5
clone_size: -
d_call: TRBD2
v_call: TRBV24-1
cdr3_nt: TGTGCCACCTCTTTGGGACTAGCGGGCTCCGAGACCCAGTACTTC
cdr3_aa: CATSLGLAGSETQYF

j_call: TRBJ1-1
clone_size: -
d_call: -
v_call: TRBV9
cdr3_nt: TGTGCCAGCAGCTCCGTAGGGGCGAACACTGAAGCTTTCTTT
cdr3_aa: CASSSVGANTEAFF